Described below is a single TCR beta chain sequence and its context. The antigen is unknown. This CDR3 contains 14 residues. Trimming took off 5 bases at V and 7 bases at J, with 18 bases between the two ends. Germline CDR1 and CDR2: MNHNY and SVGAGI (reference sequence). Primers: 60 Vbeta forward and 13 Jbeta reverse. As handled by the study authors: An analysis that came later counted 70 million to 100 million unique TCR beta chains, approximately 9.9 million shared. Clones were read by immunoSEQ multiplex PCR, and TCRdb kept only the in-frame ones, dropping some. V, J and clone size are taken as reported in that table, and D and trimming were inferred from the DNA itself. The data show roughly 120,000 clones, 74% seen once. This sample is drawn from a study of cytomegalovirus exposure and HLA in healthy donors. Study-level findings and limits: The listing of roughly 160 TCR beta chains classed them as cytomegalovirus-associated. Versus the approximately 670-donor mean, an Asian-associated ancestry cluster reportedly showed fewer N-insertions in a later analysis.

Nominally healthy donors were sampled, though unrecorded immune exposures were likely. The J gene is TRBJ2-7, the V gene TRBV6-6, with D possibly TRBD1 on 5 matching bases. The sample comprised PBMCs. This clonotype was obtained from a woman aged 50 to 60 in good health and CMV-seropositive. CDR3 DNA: TGTGCCAGCAGTACCCAGGGCTCGTTGGGGGAGCAGTACTTC. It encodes CASSTQGSLGEQYF.